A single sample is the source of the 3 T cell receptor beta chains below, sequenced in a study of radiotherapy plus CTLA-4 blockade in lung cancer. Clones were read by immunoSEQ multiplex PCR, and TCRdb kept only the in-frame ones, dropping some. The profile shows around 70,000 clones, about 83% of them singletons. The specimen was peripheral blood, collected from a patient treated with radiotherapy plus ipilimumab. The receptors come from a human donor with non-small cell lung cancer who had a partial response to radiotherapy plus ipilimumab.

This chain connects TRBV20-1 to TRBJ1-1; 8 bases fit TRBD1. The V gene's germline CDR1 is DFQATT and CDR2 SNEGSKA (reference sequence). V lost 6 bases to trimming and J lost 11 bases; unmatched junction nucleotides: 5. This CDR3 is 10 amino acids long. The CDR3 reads CSATQGEAFF. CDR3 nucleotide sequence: TGCAGTGCCACACAGGGGGAGGCTTTCTTT.

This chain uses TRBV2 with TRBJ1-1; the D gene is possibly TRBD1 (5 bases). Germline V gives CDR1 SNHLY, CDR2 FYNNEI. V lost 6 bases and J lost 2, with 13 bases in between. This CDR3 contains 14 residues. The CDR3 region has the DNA TGTGCCAGCAGAGATAAGGGACTTAACACTGAAGCTTTCTTT. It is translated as CASRDKGLNTEAFF. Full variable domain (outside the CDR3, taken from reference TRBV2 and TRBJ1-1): EPEVTQTPSHQVTQMGQEVILRCVPISNHLYFYWYRQILGQKVEFLVSFYNNEISEKSEIFDDQFSVERPDGSNFTLKIRSTKLEDSAMYFCASRDKGLNTEAFFGQGTRLTVV.

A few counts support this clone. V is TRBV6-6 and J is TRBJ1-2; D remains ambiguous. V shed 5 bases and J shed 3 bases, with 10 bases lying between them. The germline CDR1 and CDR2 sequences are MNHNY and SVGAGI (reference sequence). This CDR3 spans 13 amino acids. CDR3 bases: TGTGCCAGCAGTCGGTACGAACACTATGGCTACACCTTC. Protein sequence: CASSRYEHYGYTF.